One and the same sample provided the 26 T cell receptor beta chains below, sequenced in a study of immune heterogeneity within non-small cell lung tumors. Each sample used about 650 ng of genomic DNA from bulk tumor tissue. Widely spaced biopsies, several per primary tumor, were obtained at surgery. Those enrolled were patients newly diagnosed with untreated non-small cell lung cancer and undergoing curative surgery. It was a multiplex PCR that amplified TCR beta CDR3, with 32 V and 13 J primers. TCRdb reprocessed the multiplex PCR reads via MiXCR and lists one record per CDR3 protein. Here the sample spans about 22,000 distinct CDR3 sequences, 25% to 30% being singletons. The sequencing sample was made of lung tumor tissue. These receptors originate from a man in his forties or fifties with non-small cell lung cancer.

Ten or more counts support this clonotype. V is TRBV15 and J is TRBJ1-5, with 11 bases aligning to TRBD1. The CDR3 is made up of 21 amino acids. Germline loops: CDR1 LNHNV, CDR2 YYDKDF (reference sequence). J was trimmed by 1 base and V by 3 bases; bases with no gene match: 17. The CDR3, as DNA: TGTGCCACCAGCAGGGTCCGCACCGGGACAGGGGGATCTGGGAGCAATCAGCCCCAGCATTTT. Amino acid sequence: CATSRVRTGTGGSGSNQPQHF.

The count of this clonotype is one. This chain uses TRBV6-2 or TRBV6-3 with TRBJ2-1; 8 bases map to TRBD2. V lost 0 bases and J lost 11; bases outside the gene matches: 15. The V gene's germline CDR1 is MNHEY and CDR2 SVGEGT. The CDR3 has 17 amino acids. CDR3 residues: CASSYSDSREGPGKQFF. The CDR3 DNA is TGTGCCAGCAGTTACTCTGACTCACGGGAGGGCCCGGGAAAGCAGTTCTTC.

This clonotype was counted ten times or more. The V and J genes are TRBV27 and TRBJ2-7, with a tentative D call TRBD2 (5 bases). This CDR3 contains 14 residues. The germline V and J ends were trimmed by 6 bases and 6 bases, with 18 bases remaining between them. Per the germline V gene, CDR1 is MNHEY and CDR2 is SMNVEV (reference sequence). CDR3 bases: TGTGCCAGCAGAAGGTTGACCCTCGGACTCGAGCAGTACTTC. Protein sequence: CASRRLTLGLEQYF.

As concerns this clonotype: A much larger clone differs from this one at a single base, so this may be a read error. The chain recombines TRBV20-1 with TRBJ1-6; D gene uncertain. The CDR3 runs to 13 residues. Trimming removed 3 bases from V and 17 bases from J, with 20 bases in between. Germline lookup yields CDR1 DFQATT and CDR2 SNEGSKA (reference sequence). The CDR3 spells CSASMQAGGAIHF. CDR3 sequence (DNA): TGCAGTGCTAGTATGCAGGCGGGTGGAGCCATCCACTTT.

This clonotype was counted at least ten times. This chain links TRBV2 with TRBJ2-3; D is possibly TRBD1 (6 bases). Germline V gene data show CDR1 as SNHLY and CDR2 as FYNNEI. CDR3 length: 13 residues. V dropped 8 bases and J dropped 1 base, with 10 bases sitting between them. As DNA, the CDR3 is TGTGCCAGCCTCCGACAGGGCACAGATACGCAGTATTTT. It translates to CASLRQGTDTQYF.

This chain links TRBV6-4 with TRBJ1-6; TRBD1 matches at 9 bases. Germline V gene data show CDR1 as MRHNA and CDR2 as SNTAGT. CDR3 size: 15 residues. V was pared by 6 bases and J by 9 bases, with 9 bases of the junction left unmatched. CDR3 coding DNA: TGTGCCAGCAGGAACCGGGACAGGGAGGCTTCACCCCTCCACTTT. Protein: CASRNRDREASPLHF.

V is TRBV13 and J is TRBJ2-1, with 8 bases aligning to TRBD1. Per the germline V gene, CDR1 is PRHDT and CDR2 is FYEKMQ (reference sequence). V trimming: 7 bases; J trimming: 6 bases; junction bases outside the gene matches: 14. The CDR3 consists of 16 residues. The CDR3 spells CASTQTGDRSINEQFF. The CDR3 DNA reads TGTGCCAGCACCCAAACGGGGGACAGGAGCATCAATGAGCAGTTCTTC.

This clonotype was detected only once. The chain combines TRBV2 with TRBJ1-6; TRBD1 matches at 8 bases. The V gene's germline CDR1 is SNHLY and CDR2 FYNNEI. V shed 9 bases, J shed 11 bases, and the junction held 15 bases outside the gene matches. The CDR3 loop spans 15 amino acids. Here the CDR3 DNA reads TGTGCCAGAAGTTCCGACGGACAGGGTTTGGCACCCCTCCACTTT. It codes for CARSSDGQGLAPLHF.

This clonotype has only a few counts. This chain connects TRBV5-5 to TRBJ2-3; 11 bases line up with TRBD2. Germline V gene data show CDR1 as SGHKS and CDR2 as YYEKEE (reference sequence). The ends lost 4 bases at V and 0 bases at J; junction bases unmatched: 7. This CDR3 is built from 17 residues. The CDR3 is CASSGRLAGTSTDTQYF. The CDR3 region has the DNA TGTGCCAGCAGCGGTCGACTAGCGGGGACTAGCACAGATACGCAGTATTTT.

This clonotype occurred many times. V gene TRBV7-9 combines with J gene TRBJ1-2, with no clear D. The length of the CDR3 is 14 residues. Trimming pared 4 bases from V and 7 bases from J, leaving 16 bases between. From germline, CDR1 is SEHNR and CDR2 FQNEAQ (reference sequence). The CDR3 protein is CASSSPTFEGGYTF. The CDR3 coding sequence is TGTGCCAGCAGCTCTCCGACCTTCGAGGGTGGCTACACCTTC.

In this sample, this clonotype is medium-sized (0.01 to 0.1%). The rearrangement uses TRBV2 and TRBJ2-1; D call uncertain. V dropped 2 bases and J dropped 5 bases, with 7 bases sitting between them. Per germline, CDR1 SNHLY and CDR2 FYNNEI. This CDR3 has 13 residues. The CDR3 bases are TGTGCCAGCAGTGAAACCTGGAACAATGAGCAGTTCTTC. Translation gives CASSETWNNEQFF.

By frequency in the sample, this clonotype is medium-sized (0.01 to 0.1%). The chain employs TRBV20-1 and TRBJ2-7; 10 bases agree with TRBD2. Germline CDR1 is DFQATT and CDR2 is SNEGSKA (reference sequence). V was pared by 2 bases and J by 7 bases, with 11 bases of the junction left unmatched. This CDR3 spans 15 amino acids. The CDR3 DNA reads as TGCAGTGCTAGACCGGAGCGGGAGGGACTCTGGGAGCAGTACTTC. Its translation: CSARPEREGLWEQYF.

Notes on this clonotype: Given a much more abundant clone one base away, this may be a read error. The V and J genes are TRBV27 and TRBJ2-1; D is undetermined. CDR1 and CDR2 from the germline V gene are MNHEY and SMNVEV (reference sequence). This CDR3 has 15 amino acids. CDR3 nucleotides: TGTGCCAGCAGTTTATCGAACACTTACTACGATGAGCAGTTCTTC. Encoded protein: CASSLSNTYYDEQFF.

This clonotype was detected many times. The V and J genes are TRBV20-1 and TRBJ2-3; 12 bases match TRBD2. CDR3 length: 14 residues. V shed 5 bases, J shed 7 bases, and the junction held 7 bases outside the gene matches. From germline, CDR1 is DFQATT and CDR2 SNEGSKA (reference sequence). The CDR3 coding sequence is TGCAGTGCTTCACCGGGACTAGCGGGTAATACGCAGTATTTT. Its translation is CSASPGLAGNTQYF.

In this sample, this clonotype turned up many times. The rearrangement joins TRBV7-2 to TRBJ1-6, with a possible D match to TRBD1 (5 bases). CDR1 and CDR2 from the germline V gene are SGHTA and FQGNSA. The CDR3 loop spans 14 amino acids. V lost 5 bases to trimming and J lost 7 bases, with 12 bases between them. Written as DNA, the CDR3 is TGTGCCAGCAGCCCGGGGCAGACCAATTCACCCCTCCACTTT. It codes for CASSPGQTNSPLHF.

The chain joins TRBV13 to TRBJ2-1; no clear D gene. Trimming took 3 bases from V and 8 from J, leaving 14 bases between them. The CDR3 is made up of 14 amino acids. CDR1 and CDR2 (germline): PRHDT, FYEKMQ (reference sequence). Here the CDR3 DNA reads TGTGCCAGCAGCTTGGCCTGGGGTCGTCATGAGCAGTTCTTC. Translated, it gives CASSLAWGRHEQFF.

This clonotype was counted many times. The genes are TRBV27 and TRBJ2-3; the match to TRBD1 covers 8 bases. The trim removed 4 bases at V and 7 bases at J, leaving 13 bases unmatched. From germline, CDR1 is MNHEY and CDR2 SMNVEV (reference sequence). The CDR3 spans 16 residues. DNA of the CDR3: TGTGCCAGCAGTTCATCCAGGACAGGGATTTGGAATACGCAGTATTTT. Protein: CASSSSRTGIWNTQYF.

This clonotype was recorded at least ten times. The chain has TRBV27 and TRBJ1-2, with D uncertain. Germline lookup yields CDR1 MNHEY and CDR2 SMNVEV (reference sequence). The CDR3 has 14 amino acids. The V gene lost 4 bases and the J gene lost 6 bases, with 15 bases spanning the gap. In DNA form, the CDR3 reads TGTGCCAGCAGTTCCCTGGATCTGCCGGATGGCTACACCTTC. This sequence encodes CASSSLDLPDGYTF.

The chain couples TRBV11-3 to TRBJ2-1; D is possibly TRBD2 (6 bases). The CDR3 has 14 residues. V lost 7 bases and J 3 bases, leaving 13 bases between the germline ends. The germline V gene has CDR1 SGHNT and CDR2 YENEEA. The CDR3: CASNSGLDYNEQFF. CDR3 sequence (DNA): TGTGCCAGCAATTCGGGACTCGACTACAATGAGCAGTTCTTC.

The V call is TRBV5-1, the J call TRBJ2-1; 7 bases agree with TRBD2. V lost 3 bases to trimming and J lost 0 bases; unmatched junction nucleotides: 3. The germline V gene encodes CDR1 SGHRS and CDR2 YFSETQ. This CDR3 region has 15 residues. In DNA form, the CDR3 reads TGCGCCAGCAGCTCTAGCGGTAGCTCCTACAATGAGCAGTTCTTC. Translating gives CASSSSGSSYNEQFF.

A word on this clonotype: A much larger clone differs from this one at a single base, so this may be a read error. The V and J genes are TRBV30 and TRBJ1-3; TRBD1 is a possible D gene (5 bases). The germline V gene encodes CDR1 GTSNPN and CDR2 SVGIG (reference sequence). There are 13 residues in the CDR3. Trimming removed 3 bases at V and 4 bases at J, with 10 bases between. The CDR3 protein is CAWSRDVGNTIYF. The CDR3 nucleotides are TGTGCCTGGAGCAGGGACGTAGGAAACACCATATATTTT.

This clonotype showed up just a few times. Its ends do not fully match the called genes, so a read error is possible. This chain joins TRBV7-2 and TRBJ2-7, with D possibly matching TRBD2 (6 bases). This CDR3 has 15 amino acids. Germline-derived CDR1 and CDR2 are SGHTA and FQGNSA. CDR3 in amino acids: CASSSGGSGDKEHYF. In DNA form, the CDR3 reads TGTGCCAGCAGTTCCGGCGGGTCGGGAGACAAAGAGCATTACTTC.

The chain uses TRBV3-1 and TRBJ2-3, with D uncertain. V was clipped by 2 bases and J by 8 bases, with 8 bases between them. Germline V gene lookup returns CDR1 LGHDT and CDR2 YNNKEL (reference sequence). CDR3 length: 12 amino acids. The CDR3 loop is CASSQRSVTQYF. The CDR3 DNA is TGTGCCAGCAGCCAAAGGAGCGTTACGCAGTATTTT.

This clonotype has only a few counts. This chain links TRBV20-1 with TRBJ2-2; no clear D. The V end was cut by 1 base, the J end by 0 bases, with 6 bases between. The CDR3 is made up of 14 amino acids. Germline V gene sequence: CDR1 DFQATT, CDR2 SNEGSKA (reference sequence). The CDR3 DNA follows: TGCAGTGCTAGAGTGGCTACGAACACCGGGGAGCTGTTTTTT. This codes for CSARVATNTGELFF.

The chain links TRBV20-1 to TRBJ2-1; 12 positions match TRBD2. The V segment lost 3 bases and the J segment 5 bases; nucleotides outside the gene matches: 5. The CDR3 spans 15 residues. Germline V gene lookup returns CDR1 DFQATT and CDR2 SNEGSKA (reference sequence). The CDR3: CSARRLAGAHNEQFF. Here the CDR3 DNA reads TGCAGTGCTAGGAGACTAGCGGGAGCCCACAATGAGCAGTTCTTC.

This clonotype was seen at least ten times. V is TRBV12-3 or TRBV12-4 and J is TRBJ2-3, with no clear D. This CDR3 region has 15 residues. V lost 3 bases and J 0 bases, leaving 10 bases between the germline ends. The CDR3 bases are TGTGCCAGCAGTTTCAGTGTCGGGAGCACAGATACGCAGTATTTT. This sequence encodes CASSFSVGSTDTQYF.